The subject of this entry is one T cell receptor beta chain. Its antigen is not identified. This may arise from a read error, as a much more abundant clone is one base away. This sample stems from a study of breast tumors, draining lymph nodes, adjacent tissues. General study points: Compared with lymph nodes, tumors were less diverse; compared with nontumor tissue, more.

MiXCR, applied by TCRdb to the multiplex PCR reads, yields one record per CDR3 protein. Of approximately 200,000 distinct CDR3 sequences listed, 25% to 40% are singletons. Axillary draining lymph nodes of breast cancer patients supplied the node samples. Trimming cost V 5 bases and J 15 bases; bases outside gene matches: 11. Germline V gives CDR1 SNHLY, CDR2 FYNNEI. This CDR3 region has 15 residues. The source of this sequence is a female donor with breast cancer. Some clones in this sample may be carry-over from other donors' samples. The sequenced material came from axillary lymph node tissue. The chain is built from TRBV2 and TRBJ2-1; TRBD2 agrees at 15 bases. The CDR3 nucleotides read TGTGCCAGCAGTTACGGGACTAGCGGGGGGCATAGGCGGTTCTTC. It yields the protein CASSYGTSGGHRRFF.